This T cell receptor beta chain was identified in a study of vaccination effects on CD4 cells after COVID-19. Expansion with viral peptide pools was applied to antigen-specific CD4+ T cells by the ViraFEST assay prior to sequencing. Investigators separated out CD4+ T cells once less than 11 days of culture had passed. The person had a PCR-confirmed SARS-CoV-2 infection during March to December 2020. Cultures used 2 million or so PBMC per well, 7.5 to 10 IU/ml IL-2 and 10 ug/ml peptides. Unmatched junction bases numbered 10, after V lost 6 bases and J lost 6 bases. CDR3 length equals 15 residues. Germline V gene sequence: CDR1 MNHEY, CDR2 SMNVEV (reference sequence). Study findings and constraints: Clonal contraction was marked in infection- and vaccine-induced clones late after vaccination.

Regarding this clone: The antigen is unknown.

Produced via immunoSEQ multiplex PCR; TCRdb's table is partial and in-frame only. The sample has 22,000 or so clones, 75% to 85% seen once. The rearrangement joins TRBV27 to TRBJ1-2; 10 nucleotides match TRBD1. The clonotype was recovered from a human donor who had a prior SARS-CoV-2 infection. The starting material was CD4+ T cells from PBMCs cultured with a peptide pool, obtained before COVID-19 vaccination. CDR3 sequence reads: CASRLTGGLGNGYTF. The DNA of the CDR3 is TGTGCCAGCAGGCTGACAGGGGGCTTAGGGAATGGCTACACCTTC.